A single T cell receptor beta chain is shown here with its context. This sample is drawn from a study of T cells after somatic rescue of genetic block. The CDR3 covers 12 residues. V lost 0 bases and J lost 4, with 6 bases in between. Per the germline V gene, CDR1 is GTSNPN and CDR2 is SVGIG (reference sequence). Some clones are missing from TCRdb's copy, which holds only in-frame ones; the method was immunoSEQ multiplex PCR. The sample carries approximately 100,000 clones, more than 80% recorded once. The TCR was taken from a woman in her late teens or twenties. The sample consisted of peripheral blood mononuclear cells (PBMCs). The genes are TRBV30 and TRBJ1-2; D gene ambiguous. This CDR3 is CAWSVSGYGYTF. CDR3 DNA: TGTGCCTGGAGTGTTTCGGGCTATGGCTACACCTTC. Full variable domain (missing parts from reference TRBV30 and TRBJ1-2): SQTIHQWPATLVQPVGSPLSLECTVEGTSNPNLYWYRQAAGRGLQLLFYSVGIGQISSEVPQNLSASRPQDRQFILSSKKLLLSDSGFYLCAWSVSGYGYTFGSGTRLTVV.